This TCR beta chain comes out of a study of blood T cell repertoires in COVID-19. Measured with immunoSEQ multiplex PCR; TCRdb has only the in-frame clones, and not every one. The top ten hold approximately 5.9% of the sample, which has 200,000 or so clones, more than 75% seen once. Material: peripheral blood. This receptor was identified in a man older than 75 with acute or convalescent COVID-19.

The CDR3 spells CASSSPGLAGGGETQYF. CDR3 sequence (DNA): TGCGCCAGCAGCTCCCCGGGACTAGCGGGAGGTGGAGAGACCCAGTACTTC. The J gene is TRBJ2-5, the V gene TRBV5-1; 15 bases are shared with TRBD2. V lost 3 bases and J lost 4; bases outside the gene matches: 7. From germline, CDR1 is SGHRS and CDR2 YFSETQ. This CDR3 comprises 17 residues.